This T cell receptor (beta chain) was recovered during a study of T cell responses to AZD1222 COVID-19 vaccine. The germline gives CDR1 KGHDR, CDR2 SFDVKD. The CDR3 runs 15 residues. The V end lost 3 bases, the J end lost 3 bases, and 13 bases lay between the germline ends. Produced via immunoSEQ multiplex PCR; TCRdb's table is partial and in-frame only. The table shows 120,000 to 150,000 clones, with about 86% occurring only once. Note on this clone: No antigen is known for it.

Overall study findings and caveats: Receipt of two AZD1222 doses was followed by a rise in Spike-specific TCR breadth and depth. Regions left unmutated in variants are reportedly the target of nearly half of spike-specific TCRs. Baseline antibody screening turned up just a handful of seropositive AZD1222 recipients.

The chain is built from TRBV24-1 and TRBJ1-2; weak D call: TRBD1 (5 bases). This TCR was sampled from an adult who received the AZD1222 COVID-19 vaccine. The input for sequencing was peripheral blood, taken 28 days after the second AZD1222 dose. The CDR3 loop reads CATSDAGPKDYGYTF. The DNA for the CDR3 is TGTGCCACCAGTGATGCGGGGCCCAAAGACTATGGCTACACCTTC.